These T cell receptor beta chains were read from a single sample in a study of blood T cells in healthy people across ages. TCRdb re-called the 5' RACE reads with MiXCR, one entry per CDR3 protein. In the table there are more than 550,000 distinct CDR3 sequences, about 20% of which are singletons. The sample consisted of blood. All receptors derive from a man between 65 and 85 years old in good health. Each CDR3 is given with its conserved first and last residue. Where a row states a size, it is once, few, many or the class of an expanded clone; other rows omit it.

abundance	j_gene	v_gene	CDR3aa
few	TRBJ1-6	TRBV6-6	CASSGGISYNSPLHF
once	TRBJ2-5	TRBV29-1	CSVVPAGETQYF
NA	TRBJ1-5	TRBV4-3	CASSQDPQAGGPQHF
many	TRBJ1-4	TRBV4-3	CASSQDLGQGAGNEKLFF
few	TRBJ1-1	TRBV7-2	CASSWGHLNTEAFF
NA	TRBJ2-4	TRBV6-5	CASSTTGIGKNIQYF
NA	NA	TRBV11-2	CASSLAPTGQRGSEQFF
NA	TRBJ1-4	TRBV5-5	CASSSESGTAREKLFF
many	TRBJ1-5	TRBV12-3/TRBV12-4	CASSLLDGQPQHF
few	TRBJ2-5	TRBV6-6	CASTLQSGLAGVRGTQYF
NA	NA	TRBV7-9	CASTLGGAALIEQFF
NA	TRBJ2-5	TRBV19	CASSMTGVHQETQYF